The clone carrying this TCR beta chain has a count of ten or more. The antigen is unknown. Template switching added a universal primer site, and cDNA bore unique molecular identifiers. MiXCR was run by TCRdb on the 5' RACE reads, yielding one entry per CDR3 protein. The repertoire holds approximately 670,000 distinct CDR3 sequences, with around 6% as singletons. The data belong to a study of identical twins. Study findings and constraints: Conclusions leaned on cross-sectional statistical analysis and did not track the same donors over time.

The sequence was obtained from a man between 18 and 29 years old in good health. Sequenced: naive T cells sorted from blood.

Written as DNA, the CDR3 is TGCAGCGTTGCAAATGGGCACCTGAACACTGAAGCTTTCTTT. Translated, it gives CSVANGHLNTEAFF. The chain links TRBV29-1 to TRBJ1-1; D ambiguous. Germline V CDR1 and CDR2: SQVTM, ANQGSEA. CDR3 length: 14 amino acids. V lost 4 bases, J lost 0 bases, and 12 bases lay in between.